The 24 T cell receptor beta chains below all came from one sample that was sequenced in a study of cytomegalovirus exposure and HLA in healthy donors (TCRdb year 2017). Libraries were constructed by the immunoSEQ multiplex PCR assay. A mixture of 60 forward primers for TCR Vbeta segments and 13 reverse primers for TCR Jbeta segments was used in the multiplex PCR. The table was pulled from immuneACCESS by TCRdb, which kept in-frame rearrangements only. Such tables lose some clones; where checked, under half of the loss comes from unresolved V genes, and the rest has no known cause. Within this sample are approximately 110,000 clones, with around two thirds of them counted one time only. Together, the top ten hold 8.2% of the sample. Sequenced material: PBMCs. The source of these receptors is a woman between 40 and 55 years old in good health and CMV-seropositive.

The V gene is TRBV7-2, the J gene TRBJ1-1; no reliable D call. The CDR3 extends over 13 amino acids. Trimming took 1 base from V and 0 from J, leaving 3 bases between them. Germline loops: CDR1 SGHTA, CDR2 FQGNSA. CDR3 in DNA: TGTGCCAGCAGCTTAGACATGAACACTGAAGCTTTCTTT. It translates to CASSLDMNTEAFF.

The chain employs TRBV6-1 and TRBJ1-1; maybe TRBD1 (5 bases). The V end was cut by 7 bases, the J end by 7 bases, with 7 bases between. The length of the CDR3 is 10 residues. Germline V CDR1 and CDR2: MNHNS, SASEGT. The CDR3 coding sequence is TGTGCCAGCATTAGGGGTGAAGCTTTCTTT. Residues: CASIRGEAFF.

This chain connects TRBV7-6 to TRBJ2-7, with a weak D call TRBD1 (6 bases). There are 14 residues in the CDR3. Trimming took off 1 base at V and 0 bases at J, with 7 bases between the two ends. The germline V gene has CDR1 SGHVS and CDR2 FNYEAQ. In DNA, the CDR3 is TGTGCCAGCAGCTTAGGACAGGACTCCTACGAGCAGTACTTC. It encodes CASSLGQDSYEQYF.

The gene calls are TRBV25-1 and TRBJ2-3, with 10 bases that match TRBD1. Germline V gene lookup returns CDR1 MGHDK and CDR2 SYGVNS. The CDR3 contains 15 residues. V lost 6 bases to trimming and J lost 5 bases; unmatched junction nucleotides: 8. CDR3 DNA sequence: TGTGCCAGCAGCGATCCGAGGACAGGGGGAGATACGCAGTATTTT. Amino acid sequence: CASSDPRTGGDTQYF.

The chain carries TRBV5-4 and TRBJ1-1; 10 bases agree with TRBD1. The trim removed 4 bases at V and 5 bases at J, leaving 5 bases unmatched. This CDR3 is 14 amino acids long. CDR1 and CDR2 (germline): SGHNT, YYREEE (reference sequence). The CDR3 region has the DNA TGTGCCAGCAGCCTCGGACAGGGGGGGACTGAAGCTTTCTTT. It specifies CASSLGQGGTEAFF.

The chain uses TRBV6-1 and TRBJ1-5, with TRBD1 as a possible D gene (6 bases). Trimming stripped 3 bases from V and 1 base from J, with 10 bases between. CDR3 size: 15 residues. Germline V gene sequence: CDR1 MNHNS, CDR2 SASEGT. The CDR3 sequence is CASSDWTESNQPQHF. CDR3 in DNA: TGTGCCAGCAGTGACTGGACAGAAAGCAATCAGCCCCAGCATTTT.

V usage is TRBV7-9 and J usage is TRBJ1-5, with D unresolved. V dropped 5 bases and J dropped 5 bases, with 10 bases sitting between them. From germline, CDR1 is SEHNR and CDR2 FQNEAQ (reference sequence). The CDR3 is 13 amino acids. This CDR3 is CASSGTGDQPQHF. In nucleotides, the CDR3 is TGTGCCAGCAGCGGTACTGGAGATCAGCCCCAGCATTTT.

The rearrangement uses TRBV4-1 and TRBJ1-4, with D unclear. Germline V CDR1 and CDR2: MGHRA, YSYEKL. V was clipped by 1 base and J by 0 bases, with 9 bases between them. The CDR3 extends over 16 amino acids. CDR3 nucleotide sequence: TGCGCCAGCAGCCAAGTCGCGGGTTCAACTAATGAAAAACTGTTTTTT. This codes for CASSQVAGSTNEKLFF.

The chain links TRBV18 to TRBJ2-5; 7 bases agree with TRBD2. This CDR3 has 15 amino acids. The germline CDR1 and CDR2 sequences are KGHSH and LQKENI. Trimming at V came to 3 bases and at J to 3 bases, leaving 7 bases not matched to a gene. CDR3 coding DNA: TGTGCCAGCTCACCCCGGGGGGACCCGAAAGAGACCCAGTACTTC. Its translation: CASSPRGDPKETQYF.

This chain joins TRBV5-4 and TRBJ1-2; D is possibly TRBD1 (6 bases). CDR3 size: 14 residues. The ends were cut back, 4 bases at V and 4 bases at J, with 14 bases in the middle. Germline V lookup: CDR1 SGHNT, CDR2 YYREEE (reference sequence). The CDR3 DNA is TGTGCCAGCAGCAAAAACACAGGGACCTATGGCTACACCTTC. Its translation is CASSKNTGTYGYTF.

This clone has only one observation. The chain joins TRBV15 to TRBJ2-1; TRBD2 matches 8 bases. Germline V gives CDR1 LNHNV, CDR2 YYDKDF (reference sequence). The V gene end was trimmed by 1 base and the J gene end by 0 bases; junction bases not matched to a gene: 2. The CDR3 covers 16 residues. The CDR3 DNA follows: TGTGCCACCAGCAGAGGTAGCGGGGCCTCCTACAATGAGCAGTTCTTC. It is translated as CATSRGSGASYNEQFF.

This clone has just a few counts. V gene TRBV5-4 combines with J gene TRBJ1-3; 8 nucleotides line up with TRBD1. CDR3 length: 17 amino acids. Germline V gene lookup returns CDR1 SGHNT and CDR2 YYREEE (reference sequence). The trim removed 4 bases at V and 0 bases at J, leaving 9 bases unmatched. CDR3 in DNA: TGTGCCAGCAGCCCCGGGACAGGCGCGCTCTCTGGAAACACCATATATTTT. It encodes CASSPGTGALSGNTIYF.

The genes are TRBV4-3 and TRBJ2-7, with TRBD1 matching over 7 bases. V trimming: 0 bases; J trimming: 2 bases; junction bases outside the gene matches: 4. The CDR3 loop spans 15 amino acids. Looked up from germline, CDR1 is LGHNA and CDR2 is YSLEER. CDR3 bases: TGCGCCAGCAGCCAAGAAAGGGACAGTCCCTACGAGCAGTACTTC. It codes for CASSQERDSPYEQYF.

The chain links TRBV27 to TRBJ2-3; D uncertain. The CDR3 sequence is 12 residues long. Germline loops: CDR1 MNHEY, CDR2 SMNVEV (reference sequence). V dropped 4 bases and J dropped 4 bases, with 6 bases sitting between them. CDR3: CASSSSADTQYF. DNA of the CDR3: TGTGCCAGCAGTTCGTCCGCAGATACGCAGTATTTT.

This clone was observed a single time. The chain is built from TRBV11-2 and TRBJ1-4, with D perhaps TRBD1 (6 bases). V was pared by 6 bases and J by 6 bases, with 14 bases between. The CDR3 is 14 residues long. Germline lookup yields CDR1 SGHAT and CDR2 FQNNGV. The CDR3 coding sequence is TGTGCCAGCAGTCAAACCGGGACATATGAAAAACTGTTTTTT. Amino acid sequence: CASSQTGTYEKLFF. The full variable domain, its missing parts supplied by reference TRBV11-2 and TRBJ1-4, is EAGVAQSPRYKIIEKRQSVAFWCNPISGHATLYWYQQILGQGPKLLIQFQNNGVVDDSQLPKDRFSAERLKGVDSTLKIQPAKLEDSAVYLCASSQTGTYEKLFFGSGTQLSVL.

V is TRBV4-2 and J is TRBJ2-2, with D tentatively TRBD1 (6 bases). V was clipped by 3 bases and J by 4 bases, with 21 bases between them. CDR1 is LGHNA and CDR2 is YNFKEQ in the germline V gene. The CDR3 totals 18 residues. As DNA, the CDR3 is TGTGCCAGCAGCCATCGGGGTCGGGCAGGGGTATTCACCGGGGAGCTGTTTTTT. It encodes CASSHRGRAGVFTGELFF.

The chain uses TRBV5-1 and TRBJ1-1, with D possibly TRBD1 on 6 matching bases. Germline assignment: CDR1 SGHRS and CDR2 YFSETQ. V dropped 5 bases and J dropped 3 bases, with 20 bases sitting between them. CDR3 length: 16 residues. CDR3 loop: CASRAGQILGDTEAFF. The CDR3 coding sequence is TGCGCCAGCAGGGCTGGACAGATTCTGGGGGACACTGAAGCTTTCTTT.

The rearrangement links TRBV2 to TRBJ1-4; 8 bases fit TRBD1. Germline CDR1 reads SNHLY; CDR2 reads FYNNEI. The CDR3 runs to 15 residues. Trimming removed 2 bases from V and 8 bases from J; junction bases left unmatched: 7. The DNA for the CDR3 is TGTGCCAGCAGTGAACGGACAGGGACAAGGGAAAAACTGTTTTTT. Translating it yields CASSERTGTREKLFF.

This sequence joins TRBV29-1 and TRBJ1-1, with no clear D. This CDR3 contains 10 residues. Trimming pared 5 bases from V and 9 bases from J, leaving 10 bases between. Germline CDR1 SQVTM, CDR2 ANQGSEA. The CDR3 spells CSVSSDKAFF. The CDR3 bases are TGCAGCGTTTCCTCTGACAAAGCTTTCTTT.

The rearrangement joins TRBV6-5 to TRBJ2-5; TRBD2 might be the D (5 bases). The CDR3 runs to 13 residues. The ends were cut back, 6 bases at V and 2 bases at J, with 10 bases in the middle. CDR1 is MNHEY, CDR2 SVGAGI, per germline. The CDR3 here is CASRNGVQETQYF. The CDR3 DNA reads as TGTGCCAGCAGGAACGGGGTACAAGAGACCCAGTACTTC.

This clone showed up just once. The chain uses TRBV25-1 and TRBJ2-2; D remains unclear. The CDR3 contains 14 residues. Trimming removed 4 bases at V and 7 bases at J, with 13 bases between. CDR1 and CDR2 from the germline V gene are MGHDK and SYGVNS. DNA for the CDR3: TGTGCCAGCAGTGTTTCGGGTTTCAACGGGGAGCTGTTTTTT. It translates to CASSVSGFNGELFF.

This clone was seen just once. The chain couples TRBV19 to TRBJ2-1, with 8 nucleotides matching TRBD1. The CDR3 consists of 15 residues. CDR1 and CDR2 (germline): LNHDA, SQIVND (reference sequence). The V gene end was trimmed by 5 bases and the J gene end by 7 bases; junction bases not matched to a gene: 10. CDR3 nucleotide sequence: TGTGCCAGTAGTCCGCCGTTCACAGGGGGGAATGAGCAGTTCTTC. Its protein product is CASSPPFTGGNEQFF. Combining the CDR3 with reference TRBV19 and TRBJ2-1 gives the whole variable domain DGGITQSPKYLFRKEGQNVTLSCEQNLNHDAMYWYRQDPGQGLRLIYYSQIVNDFQKGDIAEGYSVSREKKESFPLTVTSAQKNPTAFYLCASSPPFTGGNEQFFGPGTRLTVL.

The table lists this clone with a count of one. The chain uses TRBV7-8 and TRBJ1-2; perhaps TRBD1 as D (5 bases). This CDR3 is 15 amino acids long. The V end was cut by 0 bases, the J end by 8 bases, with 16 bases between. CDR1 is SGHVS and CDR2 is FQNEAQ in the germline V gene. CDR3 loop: CASSLAGTSFEGYTF. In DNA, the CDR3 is TGTGCCAGCAGCTTAGCCGGGACTTCCTTCGAGGGCTACACCTTC.

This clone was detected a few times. CDR3 nucleotide sequence: TGTGCCAGTAGTTTCCAATTCTCCTACGAGCAGTACTTC. Translation gives CASSFQFSYEQYF. The chain has TRBV19 and TRBJ2-7, with no clear D. The CDR3 sequence is 13 residues long. The germline gives CDR1 LNHDA, CDR2 SQIVND (reference sequence). The ends were cut back, 5 bases at V and 0 bases at J, with 8 bases in the middle.